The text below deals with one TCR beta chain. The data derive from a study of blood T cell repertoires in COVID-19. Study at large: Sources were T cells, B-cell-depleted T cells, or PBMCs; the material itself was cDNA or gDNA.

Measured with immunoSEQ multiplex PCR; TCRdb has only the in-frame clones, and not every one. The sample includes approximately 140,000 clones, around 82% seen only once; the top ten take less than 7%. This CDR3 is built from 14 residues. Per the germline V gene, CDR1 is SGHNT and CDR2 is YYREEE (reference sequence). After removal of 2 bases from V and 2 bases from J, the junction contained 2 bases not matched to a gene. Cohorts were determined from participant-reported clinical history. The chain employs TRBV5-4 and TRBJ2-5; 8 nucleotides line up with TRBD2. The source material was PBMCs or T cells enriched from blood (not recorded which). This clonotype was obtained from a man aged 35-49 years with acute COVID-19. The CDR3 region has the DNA TGTGCCAGCAGCTTCACGGGGGGGCAAGAGACCCAGTACTTC. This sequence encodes CASSFTGGQETQYF.